What follows is one T cell receptor beta chain and its context. V lost 0 bases, J lost 2 bases, and 7 bases lay in between. CDR3 length: 15 amino acids. The germline gives CDR1 ENHRY, CDR2 SYGVKD. This entry is derived from a study of cytomegalovirus exposure and HLA in healthy donors. Researchers ran the PCR with 60 Vbeta and 13 Jbeta primers. Repertoires were generated with immunoSEQ multiplex PCR, while TCRdb's copy carries only in-frame clones and drops some. The sample records 95,000 to 110,000 clones, around two thirds being singletons. Sequencing used PBMCs. The chain combines TRBV10-3 with TRBJ2-2; tentative D call: TRBD2 (6 bases). The receptor was derived from a woman aged 45-65 years in good health and CMV-seronegative. CDR3 nucleotides: TGTGCCATCAGTGAGTCGGGACTTAACACCGGGGAGCTGTTTTTT. Translating it yields CAISESGLNTGELFF.